The next 8 T cell receptor beta chains were all read from a single sample in a study of blood T cell repertoires in COVID-19. Assay used: immunoSEQ multiplex PCR; TCRdb lists only in-frame clones, some missing. The profile covers 56,000 or so clones, with around 92% appearing a single time and under 7% taken by the ten largest. Sequencing was performed on peripheral blood. All receptors derive from a man aged 50-60 years with active COVID-19.

This chain uses TRBV7-2 with TRBJ2-5; no definite D call. Germline-derived CDR1 and CDR2 are SGHTA and FQGNSA. V was pared by 5 bases and J by 5 bases, with 9 bases between. The CDR3 runs to 12 residues. CDR3 sequence reads: CASSLARETQYF. As DNA, the CDR3 is TGTGCCAGCAGCCTGGCGCGGGAGACCCAGTACTTC.

This chain connects TRBV11-2 to TRBJ1-2, with 9 bases lining up with TRBD1. This CDR3 has 15 amino acids. Germline loops: CDR1 SGHAT, CDR2 FQNNGV. J lost 5 bases, V lost 5 bases, and 9 bases had no gene match. CDR3 sequence (DNA): TGTGCCAGCAGCCAACCGGGACAGGGAAGATATGGCTACACCTTC. Translating it yields CASSQPGQGRYGYTF.

The chain employs TRBV5-5 and TRBJ2-5; D perhaps matches TRBD1 (6 bases). V lost 5 bases and J 7 bases, leaving 18 bases between the germline ends. The CDR3 contains 14 residues. The germline gives CDR1 SGHKS, CDR2 YYEKEE (reference sequence). DNA of the CDR3: TGTGCCAGCAGGACCCGACAGGTTTTCGGGACCCAGTACTTC. Translation gives CASRTRQVFGTQYF.

V and J are TRBV18 and TRBJ2-7; 8 nucleotides agree with TRBD1. Trimming cost V 0 bases and J 9 bases; bases outside gene matches: 13. This CDR3 region has 16 residues. Germline lookup yields CDR1 KGHSH and CDR2 LQKENI. DNA of the CDR3: TGTGCCAGCTCACCACCGGGAGGACAGGGCCCCCTAGGGCAGTACTTC. Its translation is CASSPPGGQGPLGQYF.

The chain uses TRBV12-3 or TRBV12-4 and TRBJ2-2, with 8 bases lining up with TRBD1. This CDR3 has 13 residues. Germline trimming cut 2 bases from V and 11 bases from J; bases unmatched to any gene: 4. In DNA, the CDR3 is TGTGCCAGCAGTTTACAGGGGGCTGGAGAGCTGTTTTTT. Residues: CASSLQGAGELFF.

This clone showed up just once. The rearrangement links TRBV19 to TRBJ1-1; D call uncertain. Trimming left V 8 bases short and J 1 base short, with 11 bases between. The CDR3 contains 13 residues. CDR1 and CDR2 (germline): LNHDA, SQIVND (reference sequence). CDR3: CASFAGTNTEAFF. For the CDR3, the DNA is TGTGCCAGTTTTGCGGGAACGAACACTGAAGCTTTCTTT.

The chain joins TRBV18 to TRBJ1-1; maybe TRBD1 (6 bases). V shed 3 bases and J shed 9 bases, with 11 bases lying between them. Germline CDR1 KGHSH, CDR2 LQKENI. This CDR3 comprises 12 residues. CDR3 protein: CASSPPTGQAFF. As DNA, the CDR3 is TGTGCCAGCTCACCGCCGACAGGACAAGCTTTCTTT.

This rearrangement joins TRBV18 to TRBJ2-2; D not resolved. Germline CDR1 reads KGHSH; CDR2 reads LQKENI. The CDR3 is 15 residues long. V was pared by 1 base and J by 3 bases, with 9 bases between. The CDR3 sequence is CASSPQSPDTGELFF. CDR3 DNA sequence: TGTGCCAGCTCACCACAGTCCCCAGACACCGGGGAGCTGTTTTTT.